The clone carrying this TCR beta chain has a count of ten or more. Its specificity is unknown. The data were taken from a study of T cells in Graves' hyperthyroidism and ophthalmopathy. Overall study findings and caveats: Most thyroid clonotypes with frequency above 0.001 were detected in blood.

Researchers amplified the TCR beta CDR3 regions from RNA transcripts. First-round RT-PCR targeting the TCR CDR3 was performed with the HTBI primer set. TCRdb re-derived calls from the multiplex PCR reads in MiXCR, one entry per CDR3 protein. This table has about 250,000 distinct CDR3 sequences, around 24% appearing once. The authors obtained PBMCs from 9 to 10 ml of fresh peripheral blood. Per the germline V gene, CDR1 is MDHEN and CDR2 is SYDVKM. The CDR3 runs to 15 residues. Losses at the gene ends were 4 bases for V and 2 bases for J; bases not matched to a gene: 5. The V and J genes are TRBV28 and TRBJ1-2, with 9 bases aligning to TRBD1. Sample: blood. This TCR derives from a woman between 40 and 55 years old with Graves' ophthalmopathy. In DNA form, the CDR3 reads TGTGCCAGCAGTTCCCCGGGACAGGGAAACTATGGCTACACCTTC. Protein: CASSSPGQGNYGYTF.